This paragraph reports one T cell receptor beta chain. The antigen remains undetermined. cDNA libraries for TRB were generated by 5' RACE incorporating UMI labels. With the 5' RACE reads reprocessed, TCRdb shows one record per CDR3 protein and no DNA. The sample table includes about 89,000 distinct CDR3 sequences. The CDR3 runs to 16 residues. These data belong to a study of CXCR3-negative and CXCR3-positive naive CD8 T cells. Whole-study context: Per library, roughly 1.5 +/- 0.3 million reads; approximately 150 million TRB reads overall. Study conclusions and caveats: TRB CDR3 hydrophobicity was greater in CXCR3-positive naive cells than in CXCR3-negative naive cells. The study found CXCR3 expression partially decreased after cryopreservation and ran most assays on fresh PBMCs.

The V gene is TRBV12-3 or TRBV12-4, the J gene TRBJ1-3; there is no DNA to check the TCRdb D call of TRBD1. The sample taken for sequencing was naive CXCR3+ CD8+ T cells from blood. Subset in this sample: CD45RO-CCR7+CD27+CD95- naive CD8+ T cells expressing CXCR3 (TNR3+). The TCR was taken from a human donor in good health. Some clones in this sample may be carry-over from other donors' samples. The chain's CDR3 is CASSTRQVNPENTIYF.